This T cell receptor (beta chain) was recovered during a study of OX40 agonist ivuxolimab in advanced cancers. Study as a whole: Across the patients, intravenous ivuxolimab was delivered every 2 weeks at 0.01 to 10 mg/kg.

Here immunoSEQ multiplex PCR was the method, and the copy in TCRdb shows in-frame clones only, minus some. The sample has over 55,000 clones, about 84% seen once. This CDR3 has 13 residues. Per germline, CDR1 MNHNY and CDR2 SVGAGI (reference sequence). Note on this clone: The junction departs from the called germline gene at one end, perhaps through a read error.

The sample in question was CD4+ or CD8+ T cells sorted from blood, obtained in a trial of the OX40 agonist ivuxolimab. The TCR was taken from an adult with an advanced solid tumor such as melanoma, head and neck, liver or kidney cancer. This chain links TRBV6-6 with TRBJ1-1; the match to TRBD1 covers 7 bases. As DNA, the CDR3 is TGTGCCAACAGTTACAGGGGATTAACTGAAGCTTTCTTT. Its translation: CANSYRGLTEAFF.